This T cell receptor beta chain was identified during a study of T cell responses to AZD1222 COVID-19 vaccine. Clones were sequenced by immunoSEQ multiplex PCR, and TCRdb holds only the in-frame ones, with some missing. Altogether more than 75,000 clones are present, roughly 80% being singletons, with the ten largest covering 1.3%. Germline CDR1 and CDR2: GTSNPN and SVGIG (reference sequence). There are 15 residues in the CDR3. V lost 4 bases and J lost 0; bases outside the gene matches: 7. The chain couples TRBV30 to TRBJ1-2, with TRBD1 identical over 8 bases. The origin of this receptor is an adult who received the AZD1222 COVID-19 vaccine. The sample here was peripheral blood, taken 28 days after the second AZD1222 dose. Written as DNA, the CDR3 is TGTGCCTGGAACACCCCAGGGGGCCCTAACTATGGCTACACCTTC. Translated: CAWNTPGGPNYGYTF.